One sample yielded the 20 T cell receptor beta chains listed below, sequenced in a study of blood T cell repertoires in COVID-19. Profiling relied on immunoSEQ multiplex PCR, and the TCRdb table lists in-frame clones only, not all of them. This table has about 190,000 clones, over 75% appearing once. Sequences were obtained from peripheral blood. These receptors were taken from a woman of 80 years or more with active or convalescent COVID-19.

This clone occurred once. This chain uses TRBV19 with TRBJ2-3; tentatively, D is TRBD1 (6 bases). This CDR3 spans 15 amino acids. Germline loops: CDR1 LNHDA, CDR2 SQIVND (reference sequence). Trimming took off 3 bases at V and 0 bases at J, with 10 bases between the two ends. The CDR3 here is CASSMKGVSTDTQYF. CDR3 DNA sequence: TGTGCCAGTAGTATGAAGGGGGTTAGCACAGATACGCAGTATTTT.

For the CDR3, the DNA is TGTGCCAGCAGCCCCCGAGCTGTCTTGAACACCGGGGAGCTGTTTTTT. It specifies CASSPRAVLNTGELFF. The chain recombines TRBV3-1 (or the pseudogene TRBV3-2) with TRBJ2-2; D not certain. Germline-derived CDR1 and CDR2 are LGHDT and YNNKEL (reference sequence). V lost 4 bases, J lost 1 base, and 13 bases lay in between. The CDR3 spans 16 residues.

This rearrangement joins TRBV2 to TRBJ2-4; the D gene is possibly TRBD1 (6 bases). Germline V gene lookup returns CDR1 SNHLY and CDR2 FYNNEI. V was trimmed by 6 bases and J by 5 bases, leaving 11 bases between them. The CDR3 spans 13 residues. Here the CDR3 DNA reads TGTGCCAGCAGCGACGGGACACAAAACATTCAGTACTTC. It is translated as CASSDGTQNIQYF.

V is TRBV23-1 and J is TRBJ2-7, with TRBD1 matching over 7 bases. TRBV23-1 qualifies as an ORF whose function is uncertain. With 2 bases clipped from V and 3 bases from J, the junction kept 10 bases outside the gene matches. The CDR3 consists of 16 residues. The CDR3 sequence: CASSQRGQGQDYEQYF. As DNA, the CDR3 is TGCGCCAGCAGTCAAAGGGGGCAGGGCCAAGACTACGAGCAGTACTTC.

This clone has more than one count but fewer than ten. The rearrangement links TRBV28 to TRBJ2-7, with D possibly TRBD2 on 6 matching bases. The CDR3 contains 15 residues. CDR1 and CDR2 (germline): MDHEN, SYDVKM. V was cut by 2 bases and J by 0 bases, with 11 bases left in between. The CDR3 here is CASSLMQGGSYEQYF. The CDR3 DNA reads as TGTGCCAGCAGTTTAATGCAGGGAGGCTCCTACGAGCAGTACTTC. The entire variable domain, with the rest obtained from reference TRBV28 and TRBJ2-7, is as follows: DVKVTQSSRYLVKRTGEKVFLECVQDMDHENMFWYRQDPGLGLRLIYFSYDVKMKEKGDIPEGYSVSREKKERFSLILESASTNQTSMYLCASSLMQGGSYEQYFGPGTRLTVT.

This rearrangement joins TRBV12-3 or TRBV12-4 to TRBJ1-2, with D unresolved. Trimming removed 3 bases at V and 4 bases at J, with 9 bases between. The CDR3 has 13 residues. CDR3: CASSFRVSYGYTF. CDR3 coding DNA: TGTGCCAGCAGTTTTCGGGTGTCCTATGGCTACACCTTC.

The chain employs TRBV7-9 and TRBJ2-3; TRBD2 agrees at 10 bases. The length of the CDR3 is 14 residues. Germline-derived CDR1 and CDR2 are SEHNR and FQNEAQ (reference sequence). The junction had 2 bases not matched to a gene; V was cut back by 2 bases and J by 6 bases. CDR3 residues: CASSLSGGADTQYF. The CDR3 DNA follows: TGTGCCAGCAGCTTAAGCGGGGGGGCCGATACGCAGTATTTT.

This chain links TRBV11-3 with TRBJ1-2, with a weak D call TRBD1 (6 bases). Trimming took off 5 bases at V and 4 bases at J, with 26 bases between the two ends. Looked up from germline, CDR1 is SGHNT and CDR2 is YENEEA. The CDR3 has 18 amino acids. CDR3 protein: CASSPGGRTGKTVYGYTF. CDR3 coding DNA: TGTGCCAGCAGCCCGGGAGGTAGAACAGGGAAAACTGTCTATGGCTACACCTTC.

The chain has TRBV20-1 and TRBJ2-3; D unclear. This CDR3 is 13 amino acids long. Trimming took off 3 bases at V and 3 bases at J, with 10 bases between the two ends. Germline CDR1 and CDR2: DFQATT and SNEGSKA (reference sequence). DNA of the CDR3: TGCAGTGCTAGTGTACATTCTACAGATACGCAGTATTTT. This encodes CSASVHSTDTQYF.

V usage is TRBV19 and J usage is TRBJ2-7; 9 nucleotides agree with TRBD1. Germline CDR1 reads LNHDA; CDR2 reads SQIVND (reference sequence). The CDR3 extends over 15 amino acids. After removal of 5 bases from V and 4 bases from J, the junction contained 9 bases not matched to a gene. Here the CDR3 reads CASSSPGQGGYEQYF. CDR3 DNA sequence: TGTGCCAGTAGTTCTCCGGGACAGGGAGGTTACGAGCAGTACTTC.

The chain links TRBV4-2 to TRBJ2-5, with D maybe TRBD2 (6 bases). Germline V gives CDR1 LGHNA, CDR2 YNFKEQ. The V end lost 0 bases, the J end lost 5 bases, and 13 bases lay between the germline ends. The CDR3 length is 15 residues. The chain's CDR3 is CASSQDWGDWETQYF. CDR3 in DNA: TGTGCCAGCAGCCAAGATTGGGGGGATTGGGAGACCCAGTACTTC.

CDR3 protein: CASSFGTGTLLGPLHF. The CDR3 bases are TGTGCCAGCAGCTTCGGGACAGGTACCCTTCTCGGACCCCTCCACTTT. The chain is built from TRBV13 and TRBJ1-6; 8 bases map to TRBD1. Unmatched junction bases numbered 13, after V lost 3 bases and J lost 12 bases. Germline-derived CDR1 and CDR2 are PRHDT and FYEKMQ (reference sequence). There are 16 residues in the CDR3. The full variable domain, completed using reference TRBV13 and TRBJ1-6, is AAGVIQSPRHLIKEKRETATLKCYPIPRHDTVYWYQQGPGQDPQFLISFYEKMQSDKGSIPDRFSAQQFSDYHSELNMSSLELGDSALYFCASSFGTGTLLGPLHFGNGTRLTVT.

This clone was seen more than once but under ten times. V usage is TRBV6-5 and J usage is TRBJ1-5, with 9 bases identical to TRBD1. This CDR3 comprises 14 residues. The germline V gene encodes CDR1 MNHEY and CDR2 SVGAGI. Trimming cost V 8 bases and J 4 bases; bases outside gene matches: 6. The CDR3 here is CASLGQGINQPQHF. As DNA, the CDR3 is TGTGCCAGCTTGGGACAGGGTATTAATCAGCCCCAGCATTTT.

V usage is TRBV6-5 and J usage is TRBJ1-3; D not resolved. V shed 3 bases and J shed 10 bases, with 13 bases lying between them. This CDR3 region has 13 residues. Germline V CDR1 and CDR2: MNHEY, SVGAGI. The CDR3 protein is CASSYNTAGTIYF. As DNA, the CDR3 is TGTGCCAGCAGTTATAATACGGCGGGGACCATATATTTT.

The CDR3 DNA sequence: TGTGCCAGCAGCATTACTAGAGAGCAGTACTTC. Encoded protein: CASSITREQYF. The J gene is TRBJ2-7, the V gene TRBV2; D is perhaps TRBD2 (5 bases). The CDR3 covers 11 residues. Germline loops: CDR1 SNHLY, CDR2 FYNNEI. V was clipped by 6 bases and J by 7 bases, with 10 bases between them.

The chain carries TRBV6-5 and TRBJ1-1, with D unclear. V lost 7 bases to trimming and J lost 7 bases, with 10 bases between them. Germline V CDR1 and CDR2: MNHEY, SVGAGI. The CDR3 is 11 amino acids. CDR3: CASNQVGEAFF. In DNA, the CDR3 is TGTGCCAGCAACCAGGTGGGTGAAGCTTTCTTT.

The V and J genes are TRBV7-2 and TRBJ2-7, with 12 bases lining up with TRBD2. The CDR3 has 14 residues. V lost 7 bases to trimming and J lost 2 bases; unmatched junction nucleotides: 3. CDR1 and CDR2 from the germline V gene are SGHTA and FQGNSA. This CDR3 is CASTRLAGAYEQYF. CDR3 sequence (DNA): TGTGCCAGCACCCGACTAGCGGGGGCCTACGAGCAGTACTTC.

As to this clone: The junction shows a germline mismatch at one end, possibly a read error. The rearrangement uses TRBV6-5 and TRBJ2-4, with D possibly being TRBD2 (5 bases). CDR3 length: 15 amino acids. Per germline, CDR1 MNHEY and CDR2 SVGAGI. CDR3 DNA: TGTGCCAGCACTTACGGTGGAGGAGCCAAAAACATTCAGTACTTC. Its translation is CASTYGGGAKNIQYF.

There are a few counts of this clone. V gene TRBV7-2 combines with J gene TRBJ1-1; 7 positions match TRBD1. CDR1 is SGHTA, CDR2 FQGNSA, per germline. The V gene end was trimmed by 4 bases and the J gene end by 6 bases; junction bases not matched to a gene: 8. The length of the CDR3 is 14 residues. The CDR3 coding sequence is TGTGCCAGCAGCTCTATGACAGGGAGCGCTGAAGCTTTCTTT. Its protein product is CASSSMTGSAEAFF.

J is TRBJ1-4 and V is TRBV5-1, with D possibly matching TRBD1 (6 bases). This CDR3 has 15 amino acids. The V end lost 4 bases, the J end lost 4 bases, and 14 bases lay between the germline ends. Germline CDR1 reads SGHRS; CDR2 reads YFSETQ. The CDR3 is CASSNTGPGNEKLFF. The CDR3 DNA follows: TGCGCCAGCAGCAATACAGGGCCGGGTAATGAAAAACTGTTTTTT.